This TCR beta chain is drawn from a study of technical replicates of blood from a few donors. The germline V and J ends were trimmed by 0 bases and 5 bases, with 5 bases remaining between them. This CDR3 contains 12 residues. CDR1 is MNHNY and CDR2 is SVGAGI in the germline V gene (reference sequence). This clone was recorded only once. Libraries were prepared by immunoSEQ multiplex PCR; TCRdb keeps only in-frame clonotypes and omits some of them. The table includes about 82,000 clones, 94% detected once. This receptor was identified in a human donor in good health. The V and J genes are TRBV6-6 and TRBJ2-7, with D uncertain. Sequencing input: T cells isolated from PBMCs. The CDR3 sequence is CASSYSLDEQYF. CDR3 in DNA: TGTGCCAGCAGTTACTCGTTAGACGAGCAGTACTTC.